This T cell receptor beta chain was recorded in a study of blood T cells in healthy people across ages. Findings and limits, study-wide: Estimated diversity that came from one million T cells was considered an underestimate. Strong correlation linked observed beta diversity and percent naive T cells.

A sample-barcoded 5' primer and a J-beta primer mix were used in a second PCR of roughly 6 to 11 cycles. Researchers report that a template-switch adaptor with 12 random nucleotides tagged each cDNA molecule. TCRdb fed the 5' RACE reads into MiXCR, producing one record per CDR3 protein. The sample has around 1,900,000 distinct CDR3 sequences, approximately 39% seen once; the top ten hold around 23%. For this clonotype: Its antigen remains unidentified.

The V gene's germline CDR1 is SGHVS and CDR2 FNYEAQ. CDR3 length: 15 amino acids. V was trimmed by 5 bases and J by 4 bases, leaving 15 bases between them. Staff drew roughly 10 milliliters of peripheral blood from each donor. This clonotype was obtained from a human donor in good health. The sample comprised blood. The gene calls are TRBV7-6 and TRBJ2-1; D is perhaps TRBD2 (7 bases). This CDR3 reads CASSHKGGKYNEQFF. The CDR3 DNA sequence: TGTGCCAGCAGCCATAAGGGGGGGAAATACAATGAGCAGTTCTTC.